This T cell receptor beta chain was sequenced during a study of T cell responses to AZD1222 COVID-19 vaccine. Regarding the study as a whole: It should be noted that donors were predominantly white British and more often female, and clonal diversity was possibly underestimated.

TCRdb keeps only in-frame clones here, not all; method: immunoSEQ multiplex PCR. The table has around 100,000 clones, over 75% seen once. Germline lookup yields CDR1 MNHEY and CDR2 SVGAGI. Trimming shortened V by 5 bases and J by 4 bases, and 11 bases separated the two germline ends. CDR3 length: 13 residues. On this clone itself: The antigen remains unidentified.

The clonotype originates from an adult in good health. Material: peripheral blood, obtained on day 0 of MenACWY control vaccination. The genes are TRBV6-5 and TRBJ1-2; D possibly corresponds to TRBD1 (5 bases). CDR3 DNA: TGTGCCAGCAGTCTTTGGGACGGCTATGGCTACACCTTC. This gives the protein CASSLWDGYGYTF.